This T cell receptor beta chain was recovered during a study of regulatory T cells in long-lasting Graves disease. Study in general: By definition, persistent Graves' disease involved antithyroid drugs for over 5 years alongside positive TSH receptor antibodies. Regarding the study as a whole: Persistent-disease Graves' patients showed less TCR diversity than new cases. Persistent disease favored TRBV28, TRBJ1-2 and TRBJ2-5.

This CDR3 region has 13 residues. Germline V gene data show CDR1 as ENHRY and CDR2 as SYGVKD. Trimming stripped 10 bases from V and 4 bases from J, with 14 bases between. A few counts support this clonotype. What it binds is unknown. This sample's time point: persistent/refractory GD, antithyroid drugs over 5 years with positive TRAb. The TCR library used RNA extracted from PBMCs. It was American Thyroid Association guidelines that determined Graves' disease diagnosis. The authors built TCR beta libraries using iRepertoire HTBI primers and Arm-PCR of CDR3 regions. One entry per CDR3 protein results from TCRdb running MiXCR on the multiplex PCR reads. The table includes approximately 380,000 distinct CDR3 sequences, more than 20% detected once.

The receptor was isolated from a female donor with Graves disease. The V and J genes are TRBV10-3 and TRBJ1-5, with D possibly matching TRBD1 (6 bases). The sample in question was peripheral blood mononuclear cells (PBMCs), obtained when the disease was refractory, from a patient treated with antithyroid drugs. The CDR3 here is CATTGQINQPQHF. Here the CDR3 DNA reads TGTGCCACCACTGGACAGATAAATCAGCCCCAGCATTTT.